The rows below give T cell receptor beta chains drawn from one sample of a study of OX40 agonist ivuxolimab in advanced cancers. Profiled with immunoSEQ multiplex PCR; TCRdb holds only in-frame clones, not every one. In the table there are fewer than 85,000 clones, 85% to 90% of which are singletons. The sample in question was CD4+ or CD8+ T cells sorted from blood, obtained in a trial of the OX40 agonist ivuxolimab. The receptors were sampled from an adult with an advanced solid tumor such as melanoma, head and neck, liver or kidney cancer. CDR3s include the opening cysteine and the closing phenylalanine or tryptophan. The order of the fields is J gene, clone size, CDR3 length, D gene, V gene, CDR3 protein, CDR3 DNA. D genes are given only for firm matches. The size field is filled for only some rows; it gives once, few, many or a size class.

>TRBJ1-6|few|14|TRBD1|TRBV19
CASRSGQGNSPLHF
TGTGCCAGCCGCTCGGGACAGGGTAATTCACCCCTCCACTTT
>TRBJ2-3|NA|16|TRBD1|TRBV11-1
CASSLTDRAGTDTQYF
TGTGCCAGCAGCCTCACTGACAGGGCGGGCACAGATACGCAGTATTTT
>TRBJ1-2|NA|13|TRBD1|TRBV4-3
CASSQDRDRDYTF
TGCGCCAGCAGCCAAGACAGGGACAGGGACTACACCTTC
>TRBJ2-7|NA|10|NA|TRBV28
CASMRYEQYF
TGTGCCAGCATGCGGTACGAGCAGTACTTC
>TRBJ2-1|NA|16|NA|TRBV7-9
CASSLEGTSSYNEQFF
TGTGCCAGCAGCTTAGAGGGGACGAGCTCCTACAATGAGCAGTTCTTC
>TRBJ2-5|NA|15|NA|TRBV28
CASSTRTAREETQYF
TGTGCCAGCAGCACCAGGACGGCTCGAGAGGAGACCCAGTACTTC
>TRBJ2-1|NA|14|TRBD1|TRBV7-7
CASSAGQGIAEQFF
TGTGCCAGCAGCGCGGGACAGGGAATCGCTGAGCAGTTCTTC
>TRBJ1-6|NA|19|TRBD1|TRBV4-1
CASSQPFSPDRVLGSPLHF
TGCGCCAGCAGCCAGCCTTTCTCACCGGACAGGGTTTTGGGTTCACCCCTCCACTTT
>TRBJ2-3|NA|15|TRBD2|TRBV6-4
CASRFLAGGTDTQYF
TGTGCCAGTAGATTTCTAGCGGGGGGCACAGATACGCAGTATTTT
>TRBJ2-7|NA|15|TRBD2|TRBV6-6
CASSYSGTSGSEQYF
TGTGCCAGCAGTTACTCAGGGACTAGCGGTAGCGAGCAGTACTTC
>TRBJ2-7|NA|17|TRBD2|TRBV10-3
CAISESKTSGSSYEQYF
TGTGCCATCAGTGAGTCGAAAACTAGCGGGAGCTCCTACGAGCAGTACTTC